This T cell receptor (beta chain) was recorded in a study of blood T cell repertoires in COVID-19. Sequencing was performed with immunoSEQ multiplex PCR; in TCRdb, only in-frame clones are kept and a portion is missing. This table has 44,000 or so clones, over 80% appearing once. V was shortened by 3 bases and J by 3 bases, with 10 bases between the two germline ends. The CDR3 loop spans 13 amino acids. Germline CDR1 is SQVTM and CDR2 is ANQGSEA. The chain recombines TRBV29-1 with TRBJ2-3; perhaps TRBD2 as D (5 bases). Input material: peripheral blood. This clonotype was sampled from a man older than 75 in a cohort sampled during active COVID-19. The CDR3 loop is CSVDGSGTDTQYF. The CDR3 coding sequence is TGCAGCGTTGACGGGTCGGGGACAGATACGCAGTATTTT.